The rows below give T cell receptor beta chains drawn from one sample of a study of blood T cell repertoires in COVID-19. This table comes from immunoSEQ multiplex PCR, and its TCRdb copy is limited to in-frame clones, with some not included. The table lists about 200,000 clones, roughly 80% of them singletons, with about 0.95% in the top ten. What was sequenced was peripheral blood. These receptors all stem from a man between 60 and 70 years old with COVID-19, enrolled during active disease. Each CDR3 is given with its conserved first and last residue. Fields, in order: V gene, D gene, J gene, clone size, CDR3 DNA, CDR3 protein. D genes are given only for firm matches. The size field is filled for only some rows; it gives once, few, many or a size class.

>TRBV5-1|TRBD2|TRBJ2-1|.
TGCGCCAGCAGCTTGGTTGGACTAGCGGGAGAGTACAATGAGCAGTTCTTC
CASSLVGLAGEYNEQFF
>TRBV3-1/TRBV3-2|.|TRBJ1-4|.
TGTGCCAGCAGCCAAGAAGCGGGTTTGGGAAAACTGTTTTTT
CASSQEAGLGKLFF
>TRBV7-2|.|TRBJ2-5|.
TGTGCCAGCAGCAGGAGAGCGGCTTACCAAGAGACCCAGTACTTC
CASSRRAAYQETQYF
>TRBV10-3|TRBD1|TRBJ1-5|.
TGTGCCATCAGTGAGTCGGCAGGGGGCTCGAGTCAGCCCCAGCATTTT
CAISESAGGSSQPQHF
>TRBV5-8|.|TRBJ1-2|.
TGTGCCAGCACACGGAGCACCTTC
CASTRSTF
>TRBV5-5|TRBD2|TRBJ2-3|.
TGTGCCAGCACCGGACTAGGGGATACGCAGTATTTT
CASTGLGDTQYF
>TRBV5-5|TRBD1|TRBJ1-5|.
TGTGCCAGCAGCTTGGACAGGGGGAATCAGCCCCAGCATTTT
CASSLDRGNQPQHF
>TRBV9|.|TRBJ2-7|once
TGTGCCAGCAGCGTAGCGGCGGGTGGTGAGCAGTACTTC
CASSVAAGGEQYF
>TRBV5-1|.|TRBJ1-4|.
TGCGCCAGCAGCCCCGGCGGTGAAAAACTGTTTTTT
CASSPGGEKLFF
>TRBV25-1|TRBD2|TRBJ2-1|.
TGTGCCAGCAGGGGGAGGGATGAGCAGTTCTTC
CASRGRDEQFF
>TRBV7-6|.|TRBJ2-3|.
TGTGCCAGCAGCTTAGTAGCAGGGCAGATCACAGATACGCAGTATTTT
CASSLVAGQITDTQYF
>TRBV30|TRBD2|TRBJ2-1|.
TGTGCCTGGACCTTGGGGGGGACTGGCTCCTACAATGAGCAGTTCTTC
CAWTLGGTGSYNEQFF
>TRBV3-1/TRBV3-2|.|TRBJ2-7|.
TGTGCCAGCAGCATAACCGCGGGCGAGCAGTACTTC
CASSITAGEQYF
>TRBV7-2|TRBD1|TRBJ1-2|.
TGTGCCAGCAGCTTAGGAGGGGGCGACTATGGCTACACCTTC
CASSLGGGDYGYTF
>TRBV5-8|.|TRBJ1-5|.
TGTGCCAGCAGCAGCAGGGTTCAGCCCCAGCATTTT
CASSSRVQPQHF
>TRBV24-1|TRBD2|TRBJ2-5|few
TGTGCCACCAGTGATAGCGGGAGGGGAGAGACCCAGTACTTC
CATSDSGRGETQYF
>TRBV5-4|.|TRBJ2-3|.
TGTGCCAGCAGTGGACACTTTTCTTCAGATACGCAGTATTTT
CASSGHFSSDTQYF
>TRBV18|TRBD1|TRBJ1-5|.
TGTGCCAGCTCAACGATACAGGGGCAACAGCCCCAGCATTTT
CASSTIQGQQPQHF
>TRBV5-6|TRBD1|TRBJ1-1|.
TGTGCCAGCAGCTTCCGGGACAGGGGGCCATTTGAAGCTTTCTTT
CASSFRDRGPFEAFF
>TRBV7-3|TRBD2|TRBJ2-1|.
TGTGCCAGCAGCCAGGGACTAGCGGGAGTAAATCGCAATGAGCAGTTCTTC
CASSQGLAGVNRNEQFF
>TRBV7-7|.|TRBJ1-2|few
TGTGCCAGCTCCCTCGGTGGCTACACCTTC
CASSLGGYTF
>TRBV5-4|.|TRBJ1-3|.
TGTGCCAGCAGCTTGGGTGGGCCTGCGTTAGGAAACACCATATATTTT
CASSLGGPALGNTIYF
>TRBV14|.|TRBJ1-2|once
TGTGCCAGCAGCGGGGACACATACTATGGCTACACCTTC
CASSGDTYYGYTF
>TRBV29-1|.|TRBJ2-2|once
TGCAGCGCCTTTTACACCGGGGAGCTGTTTTTT
CSAFYTGELFF
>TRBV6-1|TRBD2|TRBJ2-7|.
TGTGCCAGCAGTGAAGCGGGACTACGAAACGAGCAGTACTTC
CASSEAGLRNEQYF
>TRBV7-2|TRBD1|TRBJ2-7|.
TGTGCCAGCACCTATCAGACAGGGAAATACGAGCAGTACTTC
CASTYQTGKYEQYF
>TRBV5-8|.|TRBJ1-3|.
TGTGCCAGCAGCTTGCCCCAGGGAAACACCATATATTTT
CASSLPQGNTIYF
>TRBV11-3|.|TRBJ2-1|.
TGTGCCAGCAGCTTAGGGGCCGGTGAGCAGTTCTTC
CASSLGAGEQFF
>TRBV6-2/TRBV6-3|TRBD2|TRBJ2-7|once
TGTGCCAGCAGCCACGGGGGGAGGAGCTCCTACGAGCAGTACTTC
CASSHGGRSSYEQYF
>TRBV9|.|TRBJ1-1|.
TGTGCCAGCAGCGTAGAACCCGCCGCGGAGGCTTTCTTT
CASSVEPAAEAFF
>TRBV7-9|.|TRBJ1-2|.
TGTGCCAGCAGCCGTTGGGGGCAGGATGGCTACACCTTC
CASSRWGQDGYTF
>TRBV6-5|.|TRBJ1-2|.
TGTGCCAGCAGCAGCGTTCAGGGCCACTATGGCTACACCTTC
CASSSVQGHYGYTF
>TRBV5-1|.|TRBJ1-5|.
TGCGCCAGCAGCTTGTCGGCAGGCCTAAATCAGCCCCAGCATTTT
CASSLSAGLNQPQHF
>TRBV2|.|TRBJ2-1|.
TGTGCCAGCAGTGTTGAGACGGGCTCCTACAATGAGCAGTTCTTC
CASSVETGSYNEQFF
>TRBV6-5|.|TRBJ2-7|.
TGTGCCAGCAGTCAGGGGCACGAGCAGTACTTC
CASSQGHEQYF
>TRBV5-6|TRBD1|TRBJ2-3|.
TGTGCCAGCAGCTTGGAATTAAGACAGGGGCCCACAGATACGCAGTATTTT
CASSLELRQGPTDTQYF
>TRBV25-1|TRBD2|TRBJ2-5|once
TGTGCCTCCGCCCCACTAGCGGGAGGAGAGACCCAGTACTTC
CASAPLAGGETQYF
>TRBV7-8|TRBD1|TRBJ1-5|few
TGTGCCAGCAGCCCCTACAGGGGGAGCAATCAGCCCCAGCATTTT
CASSPYRGSNQPQHF
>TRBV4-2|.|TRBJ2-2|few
TGTGCCAGCAGCCTTGGAGCCGGGGAGCTGTTTTTT
CASSLGAGELFF
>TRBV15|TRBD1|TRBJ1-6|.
TGTGCCACCAGCATAGGGGGCGGTAATTCACCCCTCCACTTT
CATSIGGGNSPLHF
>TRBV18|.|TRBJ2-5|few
TGTGCCAGCTCACGAGGGCTGGAGACCCAGTACTTC
CASSRGLETQYF
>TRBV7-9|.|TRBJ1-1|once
TGTGCCAGCAGCTTAGGGACAGTTGGTGAAGCTTTCTTT
CASSLGTVGEAFF
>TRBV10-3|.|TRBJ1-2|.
TGTGCCATCAGCGAAGACAGCTATGGCTACACCTTC
CAISEDSYGYTF
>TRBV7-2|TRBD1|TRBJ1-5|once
TGTGCCAGCAGCTTCGGGACAGGGGGCGGGCAGCCCCAGCATTTT
CASSFGTGGGQPQHF
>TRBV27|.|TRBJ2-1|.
TGTGCCAGCGGGTACAGGGAGCAGTTCTTC
CASGYREQFF
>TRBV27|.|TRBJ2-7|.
TGTGCCAGCAGTTCGTCCTACGAGCAGTACTTC
CASSSSYEQYF
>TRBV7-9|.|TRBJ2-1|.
TGTGCCAGCAGCTTAGTACCTGGGGGCGAGCAGTTCTTC
CASSLVPGGEQFF
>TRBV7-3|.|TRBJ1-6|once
TGTGCCAGCAGCCAGGGATCGGATAATTCACCCCTCCACTTT
CASSQGSDNSPLHF
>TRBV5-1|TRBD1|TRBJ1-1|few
TGCGCCAGCAGCCCCAACCTGGACAGGGCTGAAGCTTTCTTT
CASSPNLDRAEAFF